These T cell receptor beta chains were read from a single sample in a study of T cells after yellow fever vaccination. TCRdb recomputed calls from the 5' RACE reads with MiXCR, one row per CDR3 protein. The sample lists some 300,000 distinct CDR3 sequences; roughly 4% were seen once. The sample here was PBMCs, taken on the day of the yellow fever booster vaccination. These receptor sequences come from a man younger than 35 who received the YFV17D yellow fever vaccine. The CDR3 runs from the conserved cysteine through the conserved F or W. D genes are given only for firm matches. Expanded clones get a size class; other rows say once, few or many, or leave the size out.

V gene	J gene	clone size	D gene	CDR3 protein	CDR3 DNA
TRBV7-2	TRBJ1-3	few	TRBD1	CASSTYGTGGNTIYF	TGTGCCAGCAGCACGTACGGGACAGGGGGAAACACCATATATTTT
TRBV5-1	TRBJ2-7	many	NA	CASSLERVYEQYF	TGCGCCAGCAGCTTGGAAAGGGTCTACGAGCAGTACTTC
TRBV7-9	TRBJ2-2	many	NA	CASSLVPPGELFF	TGTGCCAGCAGCTTAGTCCCTCCCGGGGAGCTGTTTTTT
TRBV3-1	TRBJ1-6	NA	NA	CASSRGLPTRTPLHF	TGTGCCAGCAGCCGCGGACTCCCCACCCGGACACCCCTCCACTTT
TRBV9	TRBJ2-3	NA	TRBD2	CASSEGGLTDTQYF	TGTGCCAGCAGCGAGGGAGGGTTAACAGATACGCAGTATTTT
TRBV24-1	TRBJ2-3	few	TRBD1	CATSDQKDRASTDTQYF	TGTGCCACCAGTGACCAAAAGGACAGGGCAAGCACAGATACGCAGTATTTT
TRBV20-1	TRBJ2-7	many	NA	CSARQLGGGIYEQYF	TGCAGTGCTAGACAATTGGGAGGGGGGATCTACGAGCAGTACTTC
TRBV7-2	TRBJ1-2	many	NA	CASSPPRSGYTF	TGTGCCAGCAGCCCCCCACGATCAGGCTACACCTTC
TRBV7-9	TRBJ1-1	many	NA	CASSLGRVGNTEAFF	TGTGCCAGCAGCTTAGGCAGGGTGGGGAACACTGAAGCTTTCTTT
TRBV5-1	TRBJ1-6	few	NA	CASSSATLTGSPLHF	TGCGCCAGCAGCTCGGCGACCCTGACGGGTTCACCCCTCCACTTT
TRBV6-5	TRBJ2-1	few	TRBD1	CASNEQGDGYNEQFF	TGTGCCAGCAACGAACAGGGGGACGGATACAATGAGCAGTTCTTC
TRBV6-2/TRBV6-3	TRBJ2-2	many	TRBD2	CASSWLADTGELFF	TGTGCCAGCAGTTGGCTAGCGGACACCGGGGAGCTGTTTTTT
TRBV2	TRBJ1-5	few	NA	CASTGTFFKKQPQHF	TGTGCCAGCACCGGGACGTTTTTCAAGAAACAGCCCCAGCATTTT
TRBV10-3	TRBJ2-3	NA	TRBD1	CAIRADRDRTDTQYF	TGTGCCATCAGAGCCGACAGGGACCGCACAGATACGCAGTATTTT
TRBV12-3/TRBV12-4	TRBJ1-2	NA	NA	CASSDPDGYTF	TGTGCCAGCAGTGACCCCGATGGCTACACCTTC
TRBV12-5	TRBJ2-5	many	TRBD2	CASGRGLAGQTQYF	TGTGCTAGTGGCCGAGGACTAGCGGGACAGACCCAGTACTTC
TRBV29-1	TRBJ2-5	many	NA	CSVEWRIEETQYF	TGCAGCGTTGAGTGGAGAATAGAAGAGACCCAGTACTTC
TRBV7-2	TRBJ2-1	many	TRBD1	CASSRVGTEPQSEQFF	TGTGCCAGCAGCCGAGTTGGGACAGAACCCCAATCCGAGCAGTTCTTC
TRBV28	TRBJ1-2	many	TRBD1	CASSSLRDSEVGGYTF	TGTGCCAGCAGTTCCCTCCGGGACAGCGAAGTGGGGGGCTACACCTTC
TRBV7-2	TRBJ1-5	many	TRBD1	CASSPQGDSNQPQHF	TGTGCCAGCAGCCCCCAGGGGGATAGCAATCAGCCCCAGCATTTT
TRBV7-6	TRBJ1-4	NA	NA	CASSLGTLALFF	TGTGCCAGCAGCTTAGGGACTTTGGCGCTGTTTTTT
TRBV18	TRBJ2-7	many	NA	CASSALEGHEQYF	TGTGCCAGCTCGGCTCTGGAGGGCCACGAGCAGTACTTC
TRBV15	TRBJ2-3	many	TRBD2	CATSRDKRGSTDTQYF	TGTGCCACCAGCAGAGATAAGCGGGGAAGCACAGATACGCAGTATTTT
TRBV20-1	TRBJ2-1	few	NA	CSANDSGNEQFF	TGCAGTGCTAATGATAGTGGCAATGAGCAGTTCTTC
TRBV18	TRBJ1-4	NA	TRBD1	CASSPLSGTGNEKLFF	TGTGCCAGCTCACCGCTTTCGGGGACAGGGAATGAAAAACTGTTTTTT
TRBV20-1	TRBJ2-5	NA	TRBD2	CSARDRLAGGLETQYF	TGCAGTGCTAGGGACAGACTAGCGGGGGGGCTGGAGACCCAGTACTTC
TRBV20-1	TRBJ2-1	many	NA	CGTSSYNEQFF	TGCGGAACTAGCAGTTACAATGAGCAGTTCTTC
TRBV5-1	TRBJ2-5	many	NA	CASSSLPPGRSQETQYF	TGCGCCAGCAGCTCCCTCCCTCCGGGACGCAGCCAAGAGACCCAGTACTTC
TRBV6-2/TRBV6-3	TRBJ2-1	few	TRBD2	CASRYSGGASSYNEQFF	TGTGCCAGCAGATACAGCGGGGGGGCCAGCTCCTACAATGAGCAGTTCTTC
TRBV10-2	TRBJ2-1	many	NA	CASSDIVRAIYNEQFF	TGCGCCAGCAGTGACATAGTCCGGGCCATCTACAATGAGCAGTTCTTC
TRBV7-8	TRBJ1-2	few	TRBD1	CASSFFRTGANYGYTF	TGTGCCAGCAGCTTTTTCCGGACAGGGGCTAACTATGGCTACACCTTC
TRBV4-1	TRBJ1-4	few	NA	CASRQEGRENEKLFF	TGCGCCAGCAGACAGGAGGGGCGGGAGAATGAAAAACTGTTTTTT
TRBV5-5	TRBJ2-1	many	NA	CASNNLWTVNEQFF	TGTGCCAGCAACAACCTCTGGACAGTAAATGAGCAGTTCTTC
TRBV7-2	TRBJ2-7	many	TRBD1	CASRGGDTYEQYF	TGTGCCAGCAGAGGGGGCGACACATACGAGCAGTACTTC
TRBV6-2/TRBV6-3	TRBJ2-1	NA	TRBD2	CASSLLGLAGGDEQFF	TGTGCCAGCAGTCTACTCGGTCTAGCGGGGGGCGATGAGCAGTTCTTC
TRBV6-2/TRBV6-3	TRBJ1-5	NA	TRBD1	CASRPTFLRGLIRQPQHF	TGTGCCAGCAGGCCTACCTTTCTCAGGGGGCTAATACGTCAGCCCCAGCATTTT
TRBV6-6	TRBJ2-1	many	NA	CASSKLEGGSLNNEQFF	TGTGCCAGCAGCAAACTCGAGGGGGGGTCCTTAAACAATGAGCAGTTCTTC
TRBV7-9	TRBJ2-2	few	TRBD1	CASSFSGQGELPNTGELFF	TGTGCCAGCAGCTTCTCGGGACAGGGGGAGTTGCCAAACACCGGGGAGCTGTTTTTT
TRBV6-5	TRBJ2-2	NA	NA	CASSYFLDTGELFF	TGTGCCAGCAGTTACTTTCTGGACACCGGGGAGCTGTTTTTT
TRBV5-1	TRBJ2-1	many	TRBD2	CASSSGTMWNEQFF	TGCGCCAGCAGTTCCGGGACTATGTGGAATGAGCAGTTCTTC
TRBV5-1	TRBJ1-1	NA	NA	CASSWRGRGHTEAFF	TGCGCCAGCAGCTGGAGGGGCAGGGGTCACACTGAAGCTTTCTTT
TRBV30	TRBJ2-5	NA	NA	CAWSVGGIRETQYF	TGTGCCTGGAGTGTGGGAGGAATTAGAGAGACCCAGTACTTC
TRBV2	TRBJ2-5	NA	NA	CASKDREGETQYF	TGTGCCAGCAAGGACAGGGAGGGAGAGACCCAGTACTTC
TRBV19	TRBJ2-7	many	NA	CASSITRSYEQYF	TGTGCCAGTAGTATTACCAGGTCCTACGAGCAGTACTTC
TRBV5-1	TRBJ2-6	many	TRBD2	CASSKTSGGPNSGANVLTF	TGCGCCAGCAGCAAGACTAGCGGGGGGCCTAATTCTGGGGCCAACGTCCTGACTTTC
TRBV11-2	TRBJ1-2	NA	NA	CASSLGPDPYGYTF	TGTGCCAGCAGCTTAGGTCCGGATCCCTATGGCTACACCTTC
TRBV5-1	TRBJ1-6	few	NA	CASSLRSGDNSPLHF	TGCGCCAGCAGCTTGCGGTCAGGCGATAATTCACCCCTCCACTTT
TRBV5-6	TRBJ1-6	few	NA	CASSKPRGLENNSPLHF	TGTGCCAGCAGCAAGCCCAGGGGTCTGGAAAATAATTCACCCCTCCACTTT
TRBV20-1	TRBJ1-6	few	NA	CSASDRMGISPLHF	TGCAGTGCTAGTGACCGCATGGGAATATCACCCCTCCACTTT
TRBV5-5	TRBJ2-5	few	NA	CASSPSLQQETQYF	TGTGCCAGCAGTCCTTCCCTACAGCAAGAGACCCAGTACTTC